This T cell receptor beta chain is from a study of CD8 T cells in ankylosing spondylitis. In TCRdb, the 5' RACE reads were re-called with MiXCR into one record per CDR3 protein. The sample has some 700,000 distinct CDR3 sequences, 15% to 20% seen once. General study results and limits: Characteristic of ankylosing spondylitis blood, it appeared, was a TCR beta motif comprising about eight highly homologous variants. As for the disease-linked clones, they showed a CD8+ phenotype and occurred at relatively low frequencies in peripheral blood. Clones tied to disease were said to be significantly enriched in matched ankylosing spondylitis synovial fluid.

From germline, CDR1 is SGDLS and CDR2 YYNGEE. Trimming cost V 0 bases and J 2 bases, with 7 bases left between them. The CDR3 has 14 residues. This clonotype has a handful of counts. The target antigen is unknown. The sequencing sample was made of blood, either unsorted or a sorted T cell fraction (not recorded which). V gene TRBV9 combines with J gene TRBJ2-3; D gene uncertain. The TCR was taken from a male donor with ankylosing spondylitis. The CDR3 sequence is CASSVVEYTDTQYF. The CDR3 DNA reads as TGTGCCAGCAGCGTAGTTGAATACACAGATACGCAGTATTTT.